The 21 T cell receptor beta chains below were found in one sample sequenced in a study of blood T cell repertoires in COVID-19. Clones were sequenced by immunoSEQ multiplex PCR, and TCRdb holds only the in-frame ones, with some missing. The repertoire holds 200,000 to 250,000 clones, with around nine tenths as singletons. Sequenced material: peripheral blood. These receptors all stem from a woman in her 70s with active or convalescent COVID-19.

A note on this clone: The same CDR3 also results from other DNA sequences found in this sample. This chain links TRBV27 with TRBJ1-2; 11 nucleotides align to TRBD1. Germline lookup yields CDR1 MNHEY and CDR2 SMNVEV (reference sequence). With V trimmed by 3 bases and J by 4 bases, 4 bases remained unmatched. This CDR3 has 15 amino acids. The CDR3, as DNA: TGTGCCAGCAGTTTGGACAGGGGGCGCGGCTATGGCTACACCTTC. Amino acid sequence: CASSLDRGRGYGYTF.

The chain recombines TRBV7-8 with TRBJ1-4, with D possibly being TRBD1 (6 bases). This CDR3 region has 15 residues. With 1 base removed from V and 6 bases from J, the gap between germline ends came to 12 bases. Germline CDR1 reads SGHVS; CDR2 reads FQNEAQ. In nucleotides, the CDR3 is TGTGCCAGCAGCTTAGAAGTGGGGGGGCATGAAAAACTGTTTTTT. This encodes CASSLEVGGHEKLFF.

The CDR3 loop is CASSSSRAQGALGEQYF. In DNA, the CDR3 is TGTGCCAGCAGCTCAAGCCGGGCACAGGGGGCCCTTGGCGAGCAGTACTTC. This rearrangement joins TRBV11-2 to TRBJ2-7, with 9 bases that match TRBD1. This CDR3 is 17 amino acids long. J lost 6 bases, V lost 4 bases, and 16 bases had no gene match. CDR1 and CDR2 from the germline V gene are SGHAT and FQNNGV.

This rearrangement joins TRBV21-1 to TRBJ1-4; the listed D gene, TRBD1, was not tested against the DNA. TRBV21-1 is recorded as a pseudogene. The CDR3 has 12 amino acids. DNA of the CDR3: TGTGCCAGCAGCCTAACGACAGAGAAACTGTTTTTT. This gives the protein CASSLTTEKLFF.

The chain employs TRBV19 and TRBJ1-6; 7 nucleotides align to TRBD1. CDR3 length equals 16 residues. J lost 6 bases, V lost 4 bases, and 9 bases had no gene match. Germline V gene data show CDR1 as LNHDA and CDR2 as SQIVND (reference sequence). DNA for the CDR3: TGTGCCAGTAGTACCATAAACAGGGGTCCTAATTCACCCCTCCACTTT. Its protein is CASSTINRGPNSPLHF.

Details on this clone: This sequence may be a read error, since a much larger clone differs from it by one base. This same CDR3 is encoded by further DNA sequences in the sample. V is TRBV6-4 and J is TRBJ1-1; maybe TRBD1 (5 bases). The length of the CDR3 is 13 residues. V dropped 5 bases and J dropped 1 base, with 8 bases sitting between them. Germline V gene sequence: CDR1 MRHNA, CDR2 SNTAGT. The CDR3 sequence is CASSPTGNTEAFF. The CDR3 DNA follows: TGTGCCAGCAGTCCTACAGGGAACACTGAAGCTTTCTTT.

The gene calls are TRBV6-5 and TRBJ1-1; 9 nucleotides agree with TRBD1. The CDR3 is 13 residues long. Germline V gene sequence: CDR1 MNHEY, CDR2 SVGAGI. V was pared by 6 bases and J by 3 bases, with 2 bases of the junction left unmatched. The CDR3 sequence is CASSWDRDTEAFF. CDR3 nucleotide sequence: TGTGCCAGCAGCTGGGACAGGGACACTGAAGCTTTCTTT.

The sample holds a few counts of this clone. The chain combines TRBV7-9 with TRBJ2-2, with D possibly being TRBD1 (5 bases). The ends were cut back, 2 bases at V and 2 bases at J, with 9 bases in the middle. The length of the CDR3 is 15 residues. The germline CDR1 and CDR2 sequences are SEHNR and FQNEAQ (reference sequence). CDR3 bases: TGTGCCAGCAGCTTAAACAGGCCTAACACCGGGGAGCTGTTTTTT. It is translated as CASSLNRPNTGELFF.

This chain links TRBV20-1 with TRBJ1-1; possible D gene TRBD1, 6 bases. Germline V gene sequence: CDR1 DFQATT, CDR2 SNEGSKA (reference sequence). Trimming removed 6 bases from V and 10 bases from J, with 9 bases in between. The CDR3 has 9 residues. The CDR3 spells CSAGRGAFF. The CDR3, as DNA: TGCAGTGCAGGCAGGGGAGCTTTCTTT.

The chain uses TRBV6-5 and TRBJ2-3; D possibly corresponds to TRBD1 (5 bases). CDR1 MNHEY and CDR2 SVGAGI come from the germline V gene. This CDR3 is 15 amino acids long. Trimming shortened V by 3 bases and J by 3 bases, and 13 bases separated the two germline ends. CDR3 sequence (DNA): TGTGCCAGCAGTTATGGTCAGGGTTATACAGATACGCAGTATTTT. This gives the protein CASSYGQGYTDTQYF.

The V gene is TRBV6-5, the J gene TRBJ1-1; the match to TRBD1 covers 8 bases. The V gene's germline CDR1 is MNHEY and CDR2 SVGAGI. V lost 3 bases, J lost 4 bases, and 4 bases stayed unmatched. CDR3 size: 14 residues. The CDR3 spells CASSYRTGITEAFF. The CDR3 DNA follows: TGTGCCAGCAGTTATCGGACAGGGATCACTGAAGCTTTCTTT.

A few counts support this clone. This CDR3 is CASSRGEGREYGYTF. CDR3 nucleotide sequence: TGTGCCAGCAGCCGGGGGGAGGGGAGGGAGTATGGCTACACCTTC. The chain is built from TRBV3-1 (or the pseudogene TRBV3-2) and TRBJ1-2, with D tentatively TRBD1 (5 bases). V was trimmed by 4 bases and J by 5 bases, leaving 17 bases between them. Germline V gene lookup returns CDR1 LGHDT and CDR2 YNNKEL (reference sequence). CDR3 size: 15 residues.

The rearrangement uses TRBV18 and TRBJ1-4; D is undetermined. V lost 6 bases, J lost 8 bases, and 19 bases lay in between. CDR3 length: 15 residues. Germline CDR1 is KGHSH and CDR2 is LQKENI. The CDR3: CASSMSGEGGEKLFF. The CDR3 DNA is TGTGCCAGCTCGATGTCCGGAGAAGGAGGAGAAAAACTGTTTTTT.

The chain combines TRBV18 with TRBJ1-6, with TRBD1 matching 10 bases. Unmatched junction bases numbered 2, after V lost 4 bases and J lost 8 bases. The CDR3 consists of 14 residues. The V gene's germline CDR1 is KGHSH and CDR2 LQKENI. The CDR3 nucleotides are TGTGCCAGCTCACTGACAGGGGGCGATTCACCCCTCCACTTT. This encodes CASSLTGGDSPLHF.

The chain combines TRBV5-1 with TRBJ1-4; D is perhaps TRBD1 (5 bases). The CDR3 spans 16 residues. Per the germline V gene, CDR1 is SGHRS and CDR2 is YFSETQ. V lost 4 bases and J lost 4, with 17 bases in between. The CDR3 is CASSLTPGAINEKLFF. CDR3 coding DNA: TGCGCCAGCAGCCTAACCCCTGGGGCCATTAATGAAAAACTGTTTTTT.

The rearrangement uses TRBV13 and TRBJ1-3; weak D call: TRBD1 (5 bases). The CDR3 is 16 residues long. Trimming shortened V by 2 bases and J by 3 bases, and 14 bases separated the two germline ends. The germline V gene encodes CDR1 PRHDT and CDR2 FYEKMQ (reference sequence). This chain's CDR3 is CASSLLVGVHGNTIYF. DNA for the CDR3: TGTGCCAGCAGCTTATTGGTAGGGGTACATGGAAACACCATATATTTT.

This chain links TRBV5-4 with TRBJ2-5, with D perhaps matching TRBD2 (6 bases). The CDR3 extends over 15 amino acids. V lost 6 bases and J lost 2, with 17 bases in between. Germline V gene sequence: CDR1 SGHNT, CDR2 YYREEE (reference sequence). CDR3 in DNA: TGTGCCAGCACCGCCGGCTGGGCGGGGCAAGAGACCCAGTACTTC. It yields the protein CASTAGWAGQETQYF.

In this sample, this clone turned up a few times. CDR3 in DNA: TGTGCCAGCAGCTTAGGGACAGGTAGATACAATGAGCAGTTCTTC. It is translated as CASSLGTGRYNEQFF. The chain is built from TRBV7-2 and TRBJ2-1; 7 nucleotides line up with TRBD1. V dropped 1 base and J dropped 4; count of bases not matched to a gene: 4. The CDR3 spans 15 residues. CDR1 SGHTA and CDR2 FQGNSA come from the germline V gene.

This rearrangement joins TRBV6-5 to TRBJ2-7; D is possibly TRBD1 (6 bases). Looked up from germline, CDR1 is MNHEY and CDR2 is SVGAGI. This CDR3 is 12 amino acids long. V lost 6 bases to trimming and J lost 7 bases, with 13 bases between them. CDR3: CASRVGQLEQYF. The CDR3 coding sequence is TGTGCCAGCAGGGTAGGACAGTTAGAGCAGTACTTC.

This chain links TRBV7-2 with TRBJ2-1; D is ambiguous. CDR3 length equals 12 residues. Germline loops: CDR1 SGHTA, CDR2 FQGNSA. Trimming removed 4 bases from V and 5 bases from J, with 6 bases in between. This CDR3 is CASSSNNNEQFF. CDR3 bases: TGTGCCAGCAGCTCCAACAACAATGAGCAGTTCTTC.

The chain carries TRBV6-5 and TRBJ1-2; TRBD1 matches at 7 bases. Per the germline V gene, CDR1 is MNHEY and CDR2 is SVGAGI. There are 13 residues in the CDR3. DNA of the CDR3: TGTCCACGACCGGGGACAGCCTTCTATGGCTACACCTTC. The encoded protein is CPRPGTAFYGYTF.